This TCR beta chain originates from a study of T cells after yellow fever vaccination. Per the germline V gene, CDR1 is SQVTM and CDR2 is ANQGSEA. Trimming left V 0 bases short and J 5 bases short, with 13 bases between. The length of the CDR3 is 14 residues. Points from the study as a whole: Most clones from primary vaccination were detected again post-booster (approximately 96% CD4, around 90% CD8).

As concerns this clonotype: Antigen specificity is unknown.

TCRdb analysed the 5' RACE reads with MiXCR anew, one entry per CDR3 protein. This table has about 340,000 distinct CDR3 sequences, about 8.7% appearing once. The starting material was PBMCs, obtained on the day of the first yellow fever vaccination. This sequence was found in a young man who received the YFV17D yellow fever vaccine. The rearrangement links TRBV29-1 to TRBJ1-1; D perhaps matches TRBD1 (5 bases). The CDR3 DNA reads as TGCAGCGTTGAAGAACTCGGCCGGGGGACTGAAGCTTTCTTT. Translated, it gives CSVEELGRGTEAFF.